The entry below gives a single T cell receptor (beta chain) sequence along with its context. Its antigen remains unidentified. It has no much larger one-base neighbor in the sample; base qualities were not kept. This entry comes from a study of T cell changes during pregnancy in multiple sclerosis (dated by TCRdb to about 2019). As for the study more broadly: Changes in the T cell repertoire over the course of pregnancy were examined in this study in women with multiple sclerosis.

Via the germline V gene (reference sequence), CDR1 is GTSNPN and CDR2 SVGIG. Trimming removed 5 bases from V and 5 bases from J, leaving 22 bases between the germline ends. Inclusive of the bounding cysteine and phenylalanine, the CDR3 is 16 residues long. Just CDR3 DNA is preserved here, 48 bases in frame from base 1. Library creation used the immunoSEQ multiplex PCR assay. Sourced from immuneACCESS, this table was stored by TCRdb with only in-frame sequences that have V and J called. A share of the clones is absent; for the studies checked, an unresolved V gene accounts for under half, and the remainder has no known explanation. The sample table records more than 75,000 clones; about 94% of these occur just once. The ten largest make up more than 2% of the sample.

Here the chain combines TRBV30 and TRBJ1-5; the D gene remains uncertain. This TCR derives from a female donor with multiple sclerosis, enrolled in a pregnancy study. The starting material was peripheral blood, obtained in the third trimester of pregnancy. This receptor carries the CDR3 CAWQEGIGRRDQPQHF. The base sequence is TGTGCCTGGCAAGAAGGAATTGGGCGCCGCGATCAGCCCCAGCATTTT. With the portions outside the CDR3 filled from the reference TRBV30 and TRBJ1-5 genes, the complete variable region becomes SQTIHQWPATLVQPVGSPLSLECTVEGTSNPNLYWYRQAAGRGLQLLFYSVGIGQISSEVPQNLSASRPQDRQFILSSKKLLLSDSGFYLCAWQEGIGRRDQPQHFGDGTRLSIL.